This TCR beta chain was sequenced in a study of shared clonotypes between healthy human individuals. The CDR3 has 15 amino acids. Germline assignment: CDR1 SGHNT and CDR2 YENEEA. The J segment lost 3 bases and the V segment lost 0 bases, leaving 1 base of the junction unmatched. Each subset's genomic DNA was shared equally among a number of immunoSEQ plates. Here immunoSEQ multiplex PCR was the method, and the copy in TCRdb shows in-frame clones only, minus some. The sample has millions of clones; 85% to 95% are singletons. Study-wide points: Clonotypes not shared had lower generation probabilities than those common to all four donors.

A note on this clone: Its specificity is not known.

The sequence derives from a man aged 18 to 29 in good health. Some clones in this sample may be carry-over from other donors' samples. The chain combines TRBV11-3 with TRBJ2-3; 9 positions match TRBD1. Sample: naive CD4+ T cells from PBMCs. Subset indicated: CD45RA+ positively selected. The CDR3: CASSLDGTGTDTQYF. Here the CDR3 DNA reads TGTGCCAGCAGCTTAGATGGGACAGGGACAGATACGCAGTATTTT. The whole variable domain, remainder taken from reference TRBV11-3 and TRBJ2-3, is EAGVVQSPRYKIIEKKQPVAFWCNPISGHNTLYWYLQNLGQGPELLIRYENEEAVDDSQLPKDRFSAERLKGVDSTLKIQPAELGDSAVYLCASSLDGTGTDTQYFGPGTRLTVL.